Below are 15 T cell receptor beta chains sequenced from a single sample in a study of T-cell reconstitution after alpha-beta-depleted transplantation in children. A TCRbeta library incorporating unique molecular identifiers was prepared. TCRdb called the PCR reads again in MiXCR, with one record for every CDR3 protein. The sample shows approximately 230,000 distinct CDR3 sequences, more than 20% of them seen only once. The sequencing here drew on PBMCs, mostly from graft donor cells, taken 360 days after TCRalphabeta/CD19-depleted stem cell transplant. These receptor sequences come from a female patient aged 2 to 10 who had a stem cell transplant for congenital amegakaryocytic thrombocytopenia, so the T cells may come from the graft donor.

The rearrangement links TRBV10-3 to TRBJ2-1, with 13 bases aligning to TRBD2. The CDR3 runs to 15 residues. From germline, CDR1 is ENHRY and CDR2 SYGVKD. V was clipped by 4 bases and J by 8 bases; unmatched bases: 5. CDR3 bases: TGTGCCATCAGTGCTGGGACTAGCGGGATCTATGAGCAGTTCTTC. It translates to CAISAGTSGIYEQFF.

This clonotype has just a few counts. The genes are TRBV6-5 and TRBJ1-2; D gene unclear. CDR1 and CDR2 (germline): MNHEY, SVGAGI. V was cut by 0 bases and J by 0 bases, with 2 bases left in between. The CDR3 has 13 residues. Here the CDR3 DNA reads TGTGCCAGCAGTTACTCAGCTAACTATGGCTACACCTTC. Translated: CASSYSANYGYTF.

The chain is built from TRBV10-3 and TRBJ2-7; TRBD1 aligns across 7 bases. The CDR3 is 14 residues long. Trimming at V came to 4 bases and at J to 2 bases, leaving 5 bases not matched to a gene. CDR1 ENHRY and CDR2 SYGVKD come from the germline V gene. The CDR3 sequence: CAISVQGTAYEQYF. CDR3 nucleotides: TGTGCCATCAGTGTGCAGGGGACAGCCTACGAGCAGTACTTC.

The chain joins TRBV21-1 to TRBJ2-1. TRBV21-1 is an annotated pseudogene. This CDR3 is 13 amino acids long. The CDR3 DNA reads TGTGCCAGCAGGGACGGAGTTCCCAATGAGCAGTTCTTC. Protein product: CASRDGVPNEQFF.

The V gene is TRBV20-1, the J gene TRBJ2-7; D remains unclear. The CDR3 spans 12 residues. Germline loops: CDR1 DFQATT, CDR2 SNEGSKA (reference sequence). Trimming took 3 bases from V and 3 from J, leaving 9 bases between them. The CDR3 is CSASRAVYEQYF. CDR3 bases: TGCAGTGCTAGTCGGGCCGTCTACGAGCAGTACTTC.

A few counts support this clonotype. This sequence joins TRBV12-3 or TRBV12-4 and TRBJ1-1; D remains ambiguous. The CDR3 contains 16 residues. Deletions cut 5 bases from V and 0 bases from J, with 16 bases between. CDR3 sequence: CASSPHEGSMNTEAFF. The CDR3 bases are TGTGCCAGCAGTCCCCACGAGGGCTCCATGAACACTGAAGCTTTCTTT.

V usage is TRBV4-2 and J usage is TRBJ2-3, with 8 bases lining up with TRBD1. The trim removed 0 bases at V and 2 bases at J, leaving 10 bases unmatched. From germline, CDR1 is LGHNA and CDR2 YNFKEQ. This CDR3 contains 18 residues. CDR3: CASSQDLYRGTATDTQYF. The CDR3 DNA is TGTGCCAGCAGCCAAGACCTTTACAGGGGGACGGCCACAGATACGCAGTATTTT.

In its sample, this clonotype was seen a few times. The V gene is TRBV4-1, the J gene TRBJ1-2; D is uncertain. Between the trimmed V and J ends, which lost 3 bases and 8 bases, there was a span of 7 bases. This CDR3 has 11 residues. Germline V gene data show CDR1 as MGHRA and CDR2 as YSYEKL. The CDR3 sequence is CASSHLGGYTF. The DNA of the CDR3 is TGCGCCAGCAGCCACCTTGGGGGCTACACCTTC.

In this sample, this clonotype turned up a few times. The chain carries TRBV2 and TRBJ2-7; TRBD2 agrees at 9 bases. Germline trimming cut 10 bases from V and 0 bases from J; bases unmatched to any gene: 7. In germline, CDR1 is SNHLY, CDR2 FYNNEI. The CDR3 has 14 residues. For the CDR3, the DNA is TGTGCCACCGGAATAGCGGGGGTCTCCTACGAGCAGTACTTC. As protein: CATGIAGVSYEQYF.

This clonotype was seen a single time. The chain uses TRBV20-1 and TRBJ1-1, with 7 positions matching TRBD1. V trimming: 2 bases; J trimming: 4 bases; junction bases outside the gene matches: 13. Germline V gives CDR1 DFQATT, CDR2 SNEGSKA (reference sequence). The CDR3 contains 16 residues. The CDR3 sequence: CSARPTGRRMVTEAFF. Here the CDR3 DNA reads TGCAGTGCTAGACCGACAGGGCGGAGGATGGTCACTGAAGCTTTCTTT.

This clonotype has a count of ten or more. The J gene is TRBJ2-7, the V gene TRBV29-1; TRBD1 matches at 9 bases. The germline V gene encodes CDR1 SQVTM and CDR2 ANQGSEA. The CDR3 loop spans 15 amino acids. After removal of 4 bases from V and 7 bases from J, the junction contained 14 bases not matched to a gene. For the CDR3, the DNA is TGCAGCGTTGCGGAATTACAGGGGGCATCGGGTGAGCAGTACTTC. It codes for CSVAELQGASGEQYF.

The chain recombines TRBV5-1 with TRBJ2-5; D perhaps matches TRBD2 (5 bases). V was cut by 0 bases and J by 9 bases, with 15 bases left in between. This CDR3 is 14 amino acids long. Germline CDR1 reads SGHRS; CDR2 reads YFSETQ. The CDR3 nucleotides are TGCGCCAGCAGCTTGGCGGGGTACGCCGGGGCCCAGTACTTC. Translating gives CASSLAGYAGAQYF.

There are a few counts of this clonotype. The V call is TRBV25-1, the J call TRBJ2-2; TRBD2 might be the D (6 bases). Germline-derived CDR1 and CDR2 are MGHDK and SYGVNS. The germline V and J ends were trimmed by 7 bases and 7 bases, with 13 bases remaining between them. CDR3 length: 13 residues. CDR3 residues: CASMRGLGGELFF. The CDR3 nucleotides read TGTGCCAGCATGCGGGGTTTGGGCGGGGAGCTGTTTTTT.

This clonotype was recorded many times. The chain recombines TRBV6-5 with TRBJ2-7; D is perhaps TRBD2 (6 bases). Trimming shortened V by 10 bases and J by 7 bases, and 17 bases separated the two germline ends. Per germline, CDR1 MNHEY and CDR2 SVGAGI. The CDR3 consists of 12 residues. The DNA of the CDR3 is TGTGCCACCGGGGGTTGGTTGTCGGAGCAGTACTTC. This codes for CATGGWLSEQYF.

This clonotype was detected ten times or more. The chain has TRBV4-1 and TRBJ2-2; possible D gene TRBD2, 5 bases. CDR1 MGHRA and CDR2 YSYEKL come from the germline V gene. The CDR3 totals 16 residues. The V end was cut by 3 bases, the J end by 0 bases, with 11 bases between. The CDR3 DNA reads TGCGCCAGCAGCCATCCCGCACTAGCGAACACCGGGGAGCTGTTTTTT. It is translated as CASSHPALANTGELFF.